The 32 T cell receptor beta chains below all came from one sample that was sequenced in a study of shared clonotypes between healthy human individuals (TCRdb year 2020). CD8 naive samples consisted of CD45RO-negative cells that were positively selected for CCR7, yielding a CD45RA+CCR7+ population without TemRA cells. Libraries were constructed by the immunoSEQ multiplex PCR assay. TCRdb carries this immuneACCESS record with in-frame sequences only. Its versions omit some clonotypes, under half of them owing to an unresolved V gene in the studies checked, with the rest unexplained. Recorded for this sample are about 2.1 million clones; around 93% of them occurred a single time. Approximately 1.7% of the sample goes to the ten largest clones. Input material: naive CD8+ T cells from PBMCs. This specimen's cell subset or site label, per the study, means: CD45RA+CCR7+. These receptors came from a man aged 18 to 35 in good health. Some clones in this sample may be carry-over from other donors' samples.

This clone showed up just once. V usage is TRBV20-1 and J usage is TRBJ2-2, with unresolved D. Germline V lookup: CDR1 DFQATT, CDR2 SNEGSKA (reference sequence). CDR3 length: 11 amino acids. Trimming took off 0 bases at V and 7 bases at J, with 3 bases between the two ends. CDR3 nucleotide sequence: TGCAGTGCTAGAGAGGGCGGGGAGCTGTTTTTT. It is translated as CSAREGGELFF.

This clone was found a few times. The V gene is TRBV29-1, the J gene TRBJ1-2; D not resolved. The CDR3 consists of 14 residues. V dropped 3 bases and J dropped 0 bases, with 11 bases sitting between them. Germline V gives CDR1 SQVTM, CDR2 ANQGSEA. The CDR3 DNA is TGCAGCGTTGACAGGTTAACACCTAACTATGGCTACACCTTC. Translated, it gives CSVDRLTPNYGYTF.

This chain joins TRBV7-6 and TRBJ1-3; a possible D gene is TRBD1 (6 bases). V was shortened by 5 bases and J by 0 bases, with 17 bases between the two germline ends. The CDR3 extends over 17 amino acids. Germline V gene data show CDR1 as SGHVS and CDR2 as FNYEAQ. CDR3 sequence: CASSPDRRLHSGNTIYF. In DNA, the CDR3 is TGTGCCAGCAGCCCGGACAGACGACTGCACTCTGGAAACACCATATATTTT.

On this clone itself: Different DNA sequences within this sample yield the same CDR3. The chain couples TRBV5-4 to TRBJ2-7; D is undetermined. Between the trimmed V and J ends, which lost 0 bases and 2 bases, there was a span of 9 bases. Germline values: CDR1 SGHNT, CDR2 YYREEE (reference sequence). The CDR3 has 14 amino acids. The DNA of the CDR3 is TGTGCCAGCAGCTTGGGGGCCGGTACCTACGAGCAGTACTTC. It specifies CASSLGAGTYEQYF.

The chain carries TRBV2 and TRBJ2-7; 11 positions match TRBD2. With 6 bases clipped from V and 1 base from J, the junction kept 8 bases outside the gene matches. CDR1 is SNHLY, CDR2 FYNNEI, per germline. The CDR3 has 16 residues. CDR3 protein: CASRRLTSGTSYEQYF. The CDR3 coding sequence is TGTGCCAGCAGGCGACTGACTAGCGGGACTTCCTACGAGCAGTACTTC.

V and J are TRBV28 and TRBJ1-1; 7 positions match TRBD1. Unmatched junction bases numbered 1, after V lost 6 bases and J lost 0 bases. The CDR3 totals 13 residues. Germline V CDR1 and CDR2: MDHEN, SYDVKM. DNA of the CDR3: TGTGCCAGCAGGGGACAGTTGAACACTGAAGCTTTCTTT. Amino acids: CASRGQLNTEAFF. The full variable domain, with the rest looked up from reference TRBV28 and TRBJ1-1, is DVKVTQSSRYLVKRTGEKVFLECVQDMDHENMFWYRQDPGLGLRLIYFSYDVKMKEKGDIPEGYSVSREKKERFSLILESASTNQTSMYLCASRGQLNTEAFFGQGTRLTVV.

The V gene is TRBV11-2, the J gene TRBJ2-2; TRBD1 matches 7 bases. The germline V gene has CDR1 SGHAT and CDR2 FQNNGV. V shed 6 bases and J 3 bases; nucleotides not matched to a gene: 19. The CDR3 spans 19 residues. CDR3 coding DNA: TGTGCCAGCAGTAATTGGACACACGCGAAGGGGGCGGACACCGGGGAGCTGTTTTTT. Its protein is CASSNWTHAKGADTGELFF.

The chain joins TRBV4-3 to TRBJ2-7; D might be TRBD1 or TRBD2, each matching 5 bases. V shed 0 bases and J shed 4 bases, with 13 bases lying between them. The CDR3 spans 15 residues. Germline V gene sequence: CDR1 LGHNA, CDR2 YSLEER. CDR3 bases: TGCGCCAGCAGCCAAGATCGGGGCTGGGTATACGAGCAGTACTTC. Amino acid sequence: CASSQDRGWVYEQYF.

V and J are TRBV29-1 and TRBJ2-5; the D gene is possibly TRBD2 (6 bases). The ends were cut back, 6 bases at V and 4 bases at J, with 18 bases in the middle. The CDR3 spans 14 residues. Looked up from germline, CDR1 is SQVTM and CDR2 is ANQGSEA. In nucleotides, the CDR3 is TGCAGCGTCCCTAGCGCCCGAGGGAGAGAGACCCAGTACTTC. This gives the protein CSVPSARGRETQYF.

As to this clone: The conserved phenylalanine or tryptophan is not found at the CDR3 terminus, so this likely reflects a read error. The limits of the CDR3 on the DNA are not certain, so only TCRdb's listed CDR3 is given. The chain recombines TRBV25-1 with TRBJ2-7; TRBD1 is the table's D call and was not checked against the DNA. Including both end residues, the CDR3 is 13 amino acids long. Germline V gives CDR1 MGHDK, CDR2 SYGVNS. The CDR3 here is CASSEIGQASPVL.

This clone occurred once. J is TRBJ2-7 and V is TRBV30, with 7 bases identical to TRBD2. CDR1 and CDR2 from the germline V gene are GTSNPN and SVGIG (reference sequence). The CDR3 runs to 17 residues. Trimming removed 0 bases from V and 2 bases from J; junction bases left unmatched: 13. CDR3: CAWSVGRVDGPPYEQYF. Written as DNA, the CDR3 is TGTGCCTGGAGTGTGGGGAGGGTCGACGGGCCCCCCTACGAGCAGTACTTC.

V is TRBV9 and J is TRBJ2-7; D perhaps matches TRBD2 (5 bases). Trimming removed 4 bases at V and 2 bases at J, with 13 bases between. CDR3 length equals 14 residues. Germline CDR1 and CDR2: SGDLS and YYNGEE. The CDR3 spells CASSPSGAPYEQYF. For the CDR3, the DNA is TGTGCCAGCAGCCCGAGCGGAGCCCCCTACGAGCAGTACTTC.

Here the CDR3 DNA reads TGTGCCTGGAGTGTATCCCCCGAGCAGTACTTC. Translation gives CAWSVSPEQYF. The rearrangement joins TRBV30 to TRBJ2-7; D is unclear. CDR1 is GTSNPN and CDR2 is SVGIG in the germline V gene (reference sequence). V shed 0 bases and J shed 6 bases, with 6 bases lying between them. This CDR3 spans 11 amino acids.

V gene TRBV5-1 combines with J gene TRBJ2-3; D remains unclear. Germline V lookup: CDR1 SGHRS, CDR2 YFSETQ. V dropped 6 bases and J dropped 1 base, with 9 bases sitting between them. The CDR3 has 13 amino acids. As DNA, the CDR3 is TGCGCCAGCACCCCGGACGGCACAGATACGCAGTATTTT. Amino acid sequence: CASTPDGTDTQYF.

This chain uses TRBV29-1 with TRBJ2-7; tentative D call: TRBD1 (6 bases). This CDR3 comprises 13 residues. V dropped 5 bases and J dropped 1 base, with 12 bases sitting between them. Germline lookup yields CDR1 SQVTM and CDR2 ANQGSEA. CDR3 amino acids: CSVPRDNSYEQYF. In DNA, the CDR3 is TGCAGCGTTCCCCGGGACAATTCCTACGAGCAGTACTTC.

The V gene is TRBV27, the J gene TRBJ2-7; unclear D gene. Trimming cost V 3 bases and J 7 bases, with 16 bases left between them. Germline values: CDR1 MNHEY, CDR2 SMNVEV (reference sequence). CDR3 size: 14 residues. The CDR3 DNA reads TGTGCCAGCAGTTTCAGTCCCTCTCTACGGGAGCAGTACTTC. Its protein product is CASSFSPSLREQYF.

This clone has just one count. The chain combines TRBV4-1 with TRBJ1-5, with 7 bases matching TRBD1. Germline V CDR1 and CDR2: MGHRA, YSYEKL. The CDR3 loop spans 15 amino acids. J was trimmed by 3 bases and V by 1 base; bases with no gene match: 3. The CDR3 nucleotides are TGCGCCAGCAGCCAAGCAGGGGGTATCAATCAGCCCCAGCATTTT. The encoded protein is CASSQAGGINQPQHF.

The DNA of the CDR3 is TGTGCCAGCAGCTTCTGGGCAGAGGAAGGGCAGCCCCAGCATTTT. Protein product: CASSFWAEEGQPQHF. This sequence joins TRBV5-5 and TRBJ1-5; the D is unclear. Germline values: CDR1 SGHKS, CDR2 YYEKEE (reference sequence). This CDR3 has 15 amino acids. The V end lost 2 bases, the J end lost 7 bases, and 16 bases lay between the germline ends. Combining the CDR3 with reference TRBV5-5 and TRBJ1-5 gives the whole variable domain DAGVTQSPTHLIKTRGQQVTLRCSPISGHKSVSWYQQVLGQGPQFIFQYYEKEERGRGNFPDRFSARQFPNYSSELNVNALLLGDSALYLCASSFWAEEGQPQHFGDGTRLSIL.

The CDR3, as DNA: TGTGCCAGCAGCCAAGATCAGCGGGGTTTAAGCACTGAAGCTTTCTTT. Its translation: CASSQDQRGLSTEAFF. V gene TRBV14 combines with J gene TRBJ1-1; D is undetermined. CDR3 length equals 16 residues. V lost 0 bases and J 4 bases, leaving 15 bases between the germline ends. The germline V gene has CDR1 SGHDN and CDR2 FVKESK. The variable domain in full, with the rest retrieved from reference TRBV14 and TRBJ1-1, is EAGVTQFPSHSVIEKGQTVTLRCDPISGHDNLYWYRRVMGKEIKFLLHFVKESKQDESGMPNNRFLAERTGGTYSTLKVQPAELEDSGVYFCASSQDQRGLSTEAFFGQGTRLTVV.

The chain joins TRBV28 to TRBJ2-1; D remains unclear. The germline V gene encodes CDR1 MDHEN and CDR2 SYDVKM. V was cut by 2 bases and J by 4 bases, with 6 bases left in between. The CDR3 loop spans 13 amino acids. The chain's CDR3 is CASSLTLYNEQFF. DNA of the CDR3: TGTGCCAGCAGTTTAACATTATACAATGAGCAGTTCTTC. The complete variable domain, with remaining parts taken from reference TRBV28 and TRBJ2-1, reads DVKVTQSSRYLVKRTGEKVFLECVQDMDHENMFWYRQDPGLGLRLIYFSYDVKMKEKGDIPEGYSVSREKKERFSLILESASTNQTSMYLCASSLTLYNEQFFGPGTRLTVL.

The genes are TRBV27 and TRBJ1-1, with unresolved D. V was cut by 5 bases and J by 0 bases, with 13 bases left in between. The CDR3 sequence is 15 residues long. Germline V CDR1 and CDR2: MNHEY, SMNVEV (reference sequence). The CDR3 nucleotides read TGTGCCAGCAGTACCAGTGGACGGTTGAACACTGAAGCTTTCTTT. Amino acids: CASSTSGRLNTEAFF.

This chain uses TRBV6-5 with TRBJ2-7, with 7 nucleotides matching TRBD2. This CDR3 has 14 residues. Trimming took 1 base from V and 6 from J; bases not matched to a gene: 6. Germline V CDR1 and CDR2: MNHEY, SVGAGI. CDR3 residues: CASSYFGGSVEQYF. The CDR3 nucleotides read TGTGCCAGCAGTTACTTCGGCGGGAGCGTCGAGCAGTACTTC.

This sequence joins TRBV7-8 and TRBJ2-5; D may be TRBD1 or TRBD2 (5 bases each). This CDR3 is 18 amino acids long. Trimming took 0 bases from V and 0 from J, leaving 17 bases between them. Per the germline V gene, CDR1 is SGHVS and CDR2 is FQNEAQ. CDR3 nucleotides: TGTGCCAGCAGCTTAGCAAATCATGGGGGACCGTACCAAGAGACCCAGTACTTC. The encoded protein is CASSLANHGGPYQETQYF. Looking up the rest from reference TRBV7-8 and TRBJ2-5 gives the full variable domain: GAGVSQSPRYKVAKRGQDVALRCDPISGHVSLFWYQQALGQGPEFLTYFQNEAQLDKSGLPSDRFFAERPEGSVSTLKIQRTQQEDSAVYLCASSLANHGGPYQETQYFGPGTRLLVL.

The chain is built from TRBV28 and TRBJ2-7, with 9 bases that match TRBD1. Germline V gene lookup returns CDR1 MDHEN and CDR2 SYDVKM. The ends lost 4 bases at V and 2 bases at J; junction bases unmatched: 6. The CDR3 contains 15 residues. CDR3: CASSSRRDRAYEQYF. The CDR3 DNA reads as TGTGCCAGCAGTTCCCGAAGGGACAGGGCCTACGAGCAGTACTTC. Complete variable domain (other parts from reference TRBV28 and TRBJ2-7): DVKVTQSSRYLVKRTGEKVFLECVQDMDHENMFWYRQDPGLGLRLIYFSYDVKMKEKGDIPEGYSVSREKKERFSLILESASTNQTSMYLCASSSRRDRAYEQYFGPGTRLTVT.

This chain connects TRBV28 to TRBJ1-3; D unclear. The length of the CDR3 is 15 residues. V lost 7 bases and J 8 bases, leaving 21 bases between the germline ends. Germline V gene data show CDR1 as MDHEN and CDR2 as SYDVKM. CDR3 coding DNA: TGTGCCAGCACTGCGGACGTTGGCTTTCGCGACACCATATATTTT. Its protein is CASTADVGFRDTIYF.

The chain employs TRBV29-1 and TRBJ2-1, with D perhaps matching TRBD2 (6 bases). V was shortened by 5 bases and J by 9 bases, with 17 bases between the two germline ends. Germline CDR1 is SQVTM and CDR2 is ANQGSEA. This CDR3 contains 13 residues. The CDR3 coding sequence is TGCAGCGTTCCCCTAGCCGGGGAGGCTGAGCAGTTCTTC. Amino acid sequence: CSVPLAGEAEQFF.

The CDR3 sequence: CASRDRDTYEQYF. In DNA form, the CDR3 reads TGTGCCAGCAGGGACAGGGACACCTACGAGCAGTACTTC. The gene calls are TRBV6-1 and TRBJ2-7, with 8 nucleotides matching TRBD1. Germline CDR1 is MNHNS and CDR2 is SASEGT. Germline trimming cut 6 bases from V and 2 bases from J; bases unmatched to any gene: 3. This CDR3 region has 13 residues.

The chain couples TRBV7-9 to TRBJ1-3, with D possibly matching TRBD1 (6 bases). V was trimmed by 4 bases and J by 1 base, leaving 11 bases between them. The CDR3 totals 15 residues. Germline V CDR1 and CDR2: SEHNR, FQNEAQ (reference sequence). CDR3 in DNA: TGTGCCAGCAGCTCCTCAACAGGGTCTGGAAACACCATATATTTT. This codes for CASSSSTGSGNTIYF.

This chain joins TRBV28 and TRBJ2-1; D possibly corresponds to TRBD2 (6 bases). With 6 bases removed from V and 7 bases from J, the gap between germline ends came to 19 bases. The CDR3 is 15 residues long. Germline CDR1 MDHEN, CDR2 SYDVKM. The CDR3 loop is CASSPRMDRGNEQFF. DNA of the CDR3: TGTGCCAGCAGCCCCCGGATGGACCGGGGGAATGAGCAGTTCTTC.

This clone was picked up one time. The chain recombines TRBV9 with TRBJ1-1; D ambiguous. Trimming shortened V by 6 bases and J by 4 bases, and 16 bases separated the two germline ends. CDR1 and CDR2 (germline): SGDLS, YYNGEE. The CDR3 has 14 residues. The CDR3 is CASTPTGGGTEAFF. The CDR3 coding sequence is TGTGCCAGCACCCCCACCGGTGGAGGCACTGAAGCTTTCTTT.

The chain carries TRBV27 and TRBJ1-5; 8 bases fit TRBD1. The CDR3 totals 14 residues. Germline V gene lookup returns CDR1 MNHEY and CDR2 SMNVEV (reference sequence). The junction had 4 bases not matched to a gene; V was cut back by 6 bases and J by 3 bases. The CDR3 spells CASSGQGNNQPQHF. The CDR3 bases are TGTGCCAGCAGCGGACAGGGTAACAATCAGCCCCAGCATTTT.

The chain couples TRBV13 to TRBJ2-5; the D is unclear. The CDR3 runs to 12 residues. Per germline, CDR1 PRHDT and CDR2 FYEKMQ (reference sequence). Trimming shortened V by 0 bases and J by 5 bases, and 4 bases separated the two germline ends. The CDR3 DNA sequence: TGTGCCAGCAGCTTAGGGTGGGAGACCCAGTACTTC. Residues: CASSLGWETQYF. The whole variable domain, remainder taken from reference TRBV13 and TRBJ2-5, is AAGVIQSPRHLIKEKRETATLKCYPIPRHDTVYWYQQGPGQDPQFLISFYEKMQSDKGSIPDRFSAQQFSDYHSELNMSSLELGDSALYFCASSLGWETQYFGPGTRLLVL.